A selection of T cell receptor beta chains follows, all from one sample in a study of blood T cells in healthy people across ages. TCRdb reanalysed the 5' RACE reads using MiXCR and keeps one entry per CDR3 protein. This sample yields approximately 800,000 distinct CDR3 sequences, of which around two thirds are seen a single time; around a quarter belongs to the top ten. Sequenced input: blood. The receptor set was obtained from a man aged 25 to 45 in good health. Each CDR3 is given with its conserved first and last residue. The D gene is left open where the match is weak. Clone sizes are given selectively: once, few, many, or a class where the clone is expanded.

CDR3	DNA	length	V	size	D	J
CAITKEGAGNSPLHF	TGTGCCATCACCAAGGAGGGGGCTGGAAATTCACCCCTCCACTTT	15	TRBV10-3	-	TRBD1	TRBJ1-6
CASSPAGTGVEEQYF	TGTGCCAGCAGCCCTGCCGGGACAGGGGTCGAGGAGCAGTACTTC	15	TRBV9	few	TRBD1	TRBJ2-7
CASSLMGRSNEQFF	TGTGCCAGCAGCTTAATGGGTCGGTCCAATGAGCAGTTCTTC	14	TRBV7-7	-	-	TRBJ2-1
CASSFVQAGSTDTQYF	TGTGCCAGCAGTTTCGTGCAGGCGGGGAGCACAGATACGCAGTATTTT	16	TRBV12-3/TRBV12-4	few	-	TRBJ2-3
CASSPGLSYEQYF	TGTGCCAGCAGCCCCGGCCTCTCCTACGAGCAGTACTTC	13	TRBV7-2	many	-	TRBJ2-7
CASSMGQGAWEQYF	TGTGCCAGCAGTATGGGACAGGGGGCGTGGGAGCAGTACTTC	14	TRBV12-3/TRBV12-4	-	TRBD1	TRBJ2-5
CASSLRAGGHSGANVLTF	TGTGCCAGCAGCTTAAGGGCAGGGGGCCACTCTGGGGCCAACGTCCTGACTTTC	18	TRBV7-3	once	TRBD1	TRBJ2-6
CASSYGTGLSNYGYTF	TGTGCCAGCAGTTACGGGACAGGGTTGAGTAACTATGGCTACACCTTC	16	TRBV6-5	few	TRBD1	TRBJ1-2
CASSYDMNTEAFF	TGTGCCAGCAGCTATGACATGAACACTGAAGCTTTCTTT	13	TRBV6-2/TRBV6-3	-	-	TRBJ1-1
CASRGLAGGTQYF	TGTGCCAGCAGGGGACTAGCGGGGGGAACCCAGTACTTC	13	TRBV27	-	TRBD2	TRBJ2-5
CASSLEDRMQFF	TGTGCCAGCAGCTTAGAGGACAGAATGCAGTTCTTC	12	TRBV7-2	-	-	TRBJ2-1
CASRADGGSNQPQHF	TGTGCCAGCCGGGCTGACGGCGGTAGCAATCAGCCCCAGCATTTT	15	TRBV2	-	-	TRBJ1-5
CASSYLRAFNEQFF	TGTGCCAGCAGTTATCTCCGGGCATTCAATGAGCAGTTCTTC	14	TRBV6-5	-	-	TRBJ2-1
CSVVHQNYGYTF	TGCAGCGTTGTACACCAGAACTATGGCTACACCTTC	12	TRBV29-1	-	-	TRBJ1-2
CATTDIYEQYF	TGTGCCACAACAGATATCTACGAGCAGTACTTC	11	TRBV6-1	-	-	TRBJ2-7
CASSQDGQGANEQYF	TGCGCCAGCAGCCAAGATGGCCAGGGGGCGAACGAGCAGTACTTC	15	TRBV4-3	-	TRBD1	TRBJ2-7
CASSLTGGAQVEEKLFF	TGTGCCAGCAGCCTTACAGGAGGTGCACAGGTCGAAGAAAAACTGTTTTTT	17	TRBV4-2	-	-	TRBJ1-4
CASSAGIGGNTIYF	TGTGCCAGCAGCGCCGGAATCGGTGGAAACACCATATATTTT	14	TRBV9	-	-	TRBJ1-3
CASSLNLAGRYEQYF	TGCGCCAGCAGCTTAAACCTGGCAGGGCGTTACGAGCAGTACTTC	15	TRBV5-1	-	-	TRBJ2-7
CSAAAGESSGANVPTF	TGCAGTGCGGCGGCAGGGGAGAGCTCTGGGGCCAACGTCCCGACTTTC	16	TRBV20-1	-	-	TRBJ2-6
CSVYREGTQYF	TGCAGCGTCTACAGGGAAGGGACCCAGTACTTC	11	TRBV29-1	-	-	TRBJ2-5
CASSEGLMTPLHF	TGTGCCAGCAGCGAAGGCCTAATGACACCCCTCCACTTT	13	TRBV2	-	-	TRBJ1-6
CASSSDSNYGYTF	TGTGCCAGCAGCTCCGACAGTAACTATGGCTACACCTTC	13	TRBV7-2	-	-	TRBJ1-2
CASRLGTGGRDTQYF	TGTGCCAGCAGACTCGGGACAGGGGGCCGGGATACGCAGTATTTT	15	TRBV28	-	TRBD1	TRBJ2-3
CASSPDPEREKLFF	TGTGCCAGCAGCCCGGACCCGGAGCGGGAAAAACTGTTTTTT	14	TRBV7-9	-	-	TRBJ1-4
CASSPQRAGEQFF	TGTGCCAGCAGCCCTCAACGGGCAGGAGAGCAGTTCTTC	13	TRBV11-2	-	-	TRBJ2-1
CSALRLAVSTDTQYF	TGCAGTGCCTTGAGGCTGGCGGTCAGCACAGATACGCAGTATTTT	15	TRBV20-1	-	-	TRBJ2-3
CACSGPIKETQYF	TGTGCCTGCTCGGGACCCATAAAAGAGACCCAGTACTTC	13	TRBV30	-	-	TRBJ2-5
CASSPPSSTDTQYF	TGTGCCAGCTCACCCCCTTCGAGCACAGATACGCAGTATTTT	14	TRBV18	-	-	TRBJ2-3
CASRMRDRGSRAIHEQYF	TGTGCCAGCAGGATGCGGGACAGGGGATCCCGTGCCATCCACGAGCAGTACTTC	18	TRBV28	-	TRBD1	TRBJ2-7
CASSELRGDYGYTF	TGTGCCAGCAGTGAACTTCGGGGGGACTATGGCTACACCTTC	14	TRBV6-1	-	-	TRBJ1-2
CATNGELTGDGEQYF	TGTGCCACCAATGGGGAGCTTACAGGGGACGGTGAGCAGTACTTC	15	TRBV10-3	-	TRBD1	TRBJ2-5
CAIMGVDSAGREQYF	TGTGCCATCATGGGGGTAGATTCAGCGGGGCGCGAGCAGTACTTC	15	TRBV10-3	-	TRBD2	TRBJ2-7
CATRFDGTNSPLHF	TGTGCCACCCGCTTCGATGGGACCAATTCACCCCTCCACTTT	14	TRBV2	-	-	TRBJ1-6
CTSSLDGTGGNKNIQYF	TGTACCAGCAGCTTAGACGGGACAGGGGGTAACAAAAACATTCAGTACTTC	17	TRBV7-2	-	TRBD1	TRBJ2-4
CASSLAGAQETQYF	TGTGCCAGCAGCCTAGCGGGGGCACAAGAGACCCAGTACTTC	14	TRBV5-1	many	TRBD2	TRBJ2-5
CASSQDPAGDYNEQFF	TGTGCCAGCAGCCAAGATCCAGCGGGGGACTACAATGAGCAGTTCTTC	16	TRBV4-2	-	TRBD2	TRBJ2-1